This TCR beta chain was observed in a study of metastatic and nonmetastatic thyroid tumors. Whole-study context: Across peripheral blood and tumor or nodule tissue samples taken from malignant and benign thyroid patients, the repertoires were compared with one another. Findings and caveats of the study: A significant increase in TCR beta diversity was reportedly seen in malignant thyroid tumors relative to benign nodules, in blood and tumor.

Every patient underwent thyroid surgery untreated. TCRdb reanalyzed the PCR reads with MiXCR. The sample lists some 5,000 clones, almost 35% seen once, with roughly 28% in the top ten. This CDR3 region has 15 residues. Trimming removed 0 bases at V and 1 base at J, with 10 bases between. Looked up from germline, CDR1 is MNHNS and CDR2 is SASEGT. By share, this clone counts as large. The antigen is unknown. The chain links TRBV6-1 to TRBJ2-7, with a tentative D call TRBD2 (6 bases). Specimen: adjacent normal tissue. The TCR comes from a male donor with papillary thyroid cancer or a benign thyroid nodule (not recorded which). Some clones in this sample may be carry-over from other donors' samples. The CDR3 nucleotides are TGTGCCAGCAGTGAAGCACTAGCAGGATCCTACGAGCAGTACTTC. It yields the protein CASSEALAGSYEQYF.